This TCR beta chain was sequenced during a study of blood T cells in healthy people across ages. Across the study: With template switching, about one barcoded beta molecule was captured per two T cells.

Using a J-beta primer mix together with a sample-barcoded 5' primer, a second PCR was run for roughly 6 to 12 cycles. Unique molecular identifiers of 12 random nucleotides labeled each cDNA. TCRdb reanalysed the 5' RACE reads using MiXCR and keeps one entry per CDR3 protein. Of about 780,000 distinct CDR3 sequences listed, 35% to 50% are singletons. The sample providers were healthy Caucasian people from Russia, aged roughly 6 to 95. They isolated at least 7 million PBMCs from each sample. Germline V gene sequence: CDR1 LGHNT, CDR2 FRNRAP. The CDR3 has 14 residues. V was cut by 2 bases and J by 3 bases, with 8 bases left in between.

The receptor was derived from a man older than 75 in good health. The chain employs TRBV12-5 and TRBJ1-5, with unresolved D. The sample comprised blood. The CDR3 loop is CASGLRWDNQPQHF. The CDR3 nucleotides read TGTGCTAGTGGTTTGAGGTGGGACAATCAGCCCCAGCATTTT.